The 14 T cell receptor beta chains below were found in one sample sequenced in a study of T cells after yellow fever vaccination. MiXCR, run by TCRdb on the 5' RACE reads, gives a single entry per CDR3 protein. This table has some 300,000 distinct CDR3 sequences, around 10% appearing once. This sample comprised CD4+ T cells sorted from PBMCs, obtained 45 days after the yellow fever booster vaccination. These receptors were collected from a man younger than 35 who received the YFV17D yellow fever vaccine.

The rearrangement uses TRBV11-2 and TRBJ2-1; the match to TRBD2 covers 13 bases. The germline CDR1 and CDR2 sequences are SGHAT and FQNNGV. The CDR3 is 16 residues long. V dropped 6 bases and J dropped 4; count of bases not matched to a gene: 6. DNA of the CDR3: TGTGCCAGCAGGAGACCGGGACTAGCGGGGTACAATGAGCAGTTCTTC. This codes for CASRRPGLAGYNEQFF. Using reference TRBV11-2 and TRBJ2-1 for the parts outside the CDR3, the full variable domain is EAGVAQSPRYKIIEKRQSVAFWCNPISGHATLYWYQQILGQGPKLLIQFQNNGVVDDSQLPKDRFSAERLKGVDSTLKIQPAKLEDSAVYLCASRRPGLAGYNEQFFGPGTRLTVL.

In this sample, this clonotype turned up many times. The chain carries TRBV4-3 and TRBJ2-5; no definite D call. There are 13 residues in the CDR3. V was clipped by 3 bases and J by 5 bases, with 10 bases between them. Looked up from germline, CDR1 is LGHNA and CDR2 is YSLEER. The CDR3 spells CASSQGREETQYF. The CDR3 region has the DNA TGCGCCAGCAGCCAGGGTAGAGAGGAGACCCAGTACTTC.

There are a few counts of this clonotype. The V and J genes are TRBV6-2 or TRBV6-3 and TRBJ1-1, with 7 bases matching TRBD1. Germline lookup yields CDR1 MNHEY and CDR2 SVGEGT. The junction had 6 bases not matched to a gene; V was cut back by 6 bases and J by 2 bases. This CDR3 comprises 14 residues. This chain's CDR3 is CASSRDRRNTEAFF. The CDR3 DNA is TGTGCCAGCAGCCGGGACAGACGAAACACTGAAGCTTTCTTT.

A few counts support this clonotype. The chain uses TRBV19 and TRBJ2-3; no firm D call. V lost 10 bases and J 1 base, leaving 15 bases between the germline ends. In germline, CDR1 is LNHDA, CDR2 SQIVND (reference sequence). CDR3 size: 14 residues. CDR3 sequence (DNA): TGTGCCACCACCGTGCGGATGGGCACAGATACGCAGTATTTT. Translating it yields CATTVRMGTDTQYF.

This rearrangement joins TRBV5-8 to TRBJ1-5; no firm D call. This CDR3 region has 13 residues. Germline lookup yields CDR1 SGHTS and CDR2 YDEGEE. Trimming removed 5 bases from V and 0 bases from J, with 6 bases in between. CDR3 coding DNA: TGTGCCAGCAGGGAGTATAGCAATCAGCCCCAGCATTTT. As protein: CASREYSNQPQHF.

V and J are TRBV5-5 and TRBJ2-2; D is perhaps TRBD1 (6 bases). This CDR3 has 16 amino acids. CDR1 is SGHKS and CDR2 is YYEKEE in the germline V gene (reference sequence). Trimming cost V 3 bases and J 5 bases, with 17 bases left between them. The CDR3 reads CASSSAEGGGTGELFF. The DNA for the CDR3 is TGTGCCAGCAGCTCCGCCGAAGGGGGTGGGACCGGGGAGCTGTTTTTT.

The chain combines TRBV27 with TRBJ1-1, with D uncertain. The V end lost 4 bases, the J end lost 1 base, and 16 bases lay between the germline ends. The CDR3 runs to 16 residues. Germline V gene lookup returns CDR1 MNHEY and CDR2 SMNVEV (reference sequence). CDR3 sequence (DNA): TGTGCCAGCAGTTCCCCATTAGGGCATCGGAACACTGAAGCTTTCTTT. Translated, it gives CASSSPLGHRNTEAFF.

The genes are TRBV12-3 or TRBV12-4 and TRBJ2-7, with D possibly matching TRBD2 (6 bases). The CDR3 spans 15 residues. Trimming removed 6 bases from V and 5 bases from J, with 20 bases in between. In DNA form, the CDR3 reads TGTGCCAGCAGCAAGACCGAGAGCGGCGGGAACGAGCAGTACTTC. Amino acids: CASSKTESGGNEQYF.

This clonotype was counted a few times. The chain has TRBV28 and TRBJ2-7, with unresolved D. The CDR3 is 12 residues long. Germline CDR1 reads MDHEN; CDR2 reads SYDVKM. The V gene lost 6 bases and the J gene lost 6 bases, with 12 bases spanning the gap. CDR3 nucleotides: TGTGCCAGCAGCTCTGTAACGGGCGAGCAGTACGTC. It is translated as CASSSVTGEQYV.

This clonotype appeared a few times. The V gene is TRBV18, the J gene TRBJ2-3; D is ambiguous. In germline, CDR1 is KGHSH, CDR2 LQKENI. The CDR3 is 13 residues long. V was cut by 1 base and J by 6 bases, with 8 bases left in between. The CDR3 coding sequence is TGTGCCAGCTCACCACGTGAGATGGATACGCAGTATTTT. Translating it yields CASSPREMDTQYF.

V gene TRBV6-2 or TRBV6-3 combines with J gene TRBJ2-6, with no clear D. CDR1 MNHEY and CDR2 SVGEGT come from the germline V gene. V was cut by 3 bases and J by 4 bases, with 13 bases left in between. The CDR3 contains 16 residues. The CDR3 loop reads CASSYFGRTGANVLTF. The DNA for the CDR3 is TGTGCCAGCAGTTATTTCGGCAGAACCGGGGCCAACGTCCTGACTTTC.

This clonotype was counted between two and nine times. The chain uses TRBV2 and TRBJ2-1; D is undetermined. Per germline, CDR1 SNHLY and CDR2 FYNNEI. The CDR3 consists of 11 residues. V lost 4 bases and J lost 7, with 5 bases in between. The CDR3 region has the DNA TGTGCCAGCAGTGTTTGGAATGAGCAGTTCTTC. This translates into CASSVWNEQFF.

The CDR3 sequence: CASSLGGQGNSPLHF. The CDR3 DNA is TGTGCCAGCAGCTTAGGGGGACAGGGAAATTCACCCCTCCACTTT. This sequence joins TRBV7-6 and TRBJ1-6; 9 nucleotides align to TRBD1. J gave up 7 bases and V 1 base, and 2 bases lay outside the gene matches. This CDR3 comprises 15 residues. CDR1 SGHVS and CDR2 FNYEAQ come from the germline V gene.

The genes are TRBV18 and TRBJ1-2; 7 bases are shared with TRBD1. The V and J ends lost 2 bases and 4 bases, in that order; junction bases with no gene match: 10. The CDR3 has 16 residues. In germline, CDR1 is KGHSH, CDR2 LQKENI. The CDR3, as DNA: TGTGCCAGCTCACCAACGGGGACAGATCCCTCCTATGGCTACACCTTC. Its translation: CASSPTGTDPSYGYTF.